This is a list of T cell receptor beta chains from one sample in a study of blood T cell repertoires in COVID-19. TCRdb's table, derived via immunoSEQ multiplex PCR, lists solely in-frame clones and lacks some. The sample lists 90,000 to 100,000 clones; 80% to 85% were seen once. Sample: peripheral blood. The receptor source for this set is a man in his 60s with acute or convalescent COVID-19. Both conserved end residues are part of each CDR3. The order of the fields is V gene, D gene, J gene, clone size, CDR3 DNA, CDR3 protein. D genes are given only for firm matches. Some rows have no size entry. The others give once, few or many, or a class for an expanded clone.

TRBV13	.	TRBJ1-2	.	TGTGCCAGCAGCATAAGAGGGGGGGCGGATGGCTACACCTTC	CASSIRGGADGYTF
TRBV7-8	.	TRBJ2-3	.	TGTGCCAGCAGCTTAGAGGAGGATACGCAGTATTTT	CASSLEEDTQYF
TRBV16	TRBD1	TRBJ1-1	once	TGTGCCAGCAGCCAATCGCTTATAGGACAGGGCGTAGAAGCTTTCTTT	CASSQSLIGQGVEAFF
TRBV30	.	TRBJ2-2	.	TGTGCCTGGAGTGGGAGCTTTGCCGGGGAGCTGTTTTTT	CAWSGSFAGELFF
TRBV21-1	.	TRBJ2-3	.	TGTGCCAGCAGCAGACAGGGATCAGATACGCAGTATTTT	CASSRQGSDTQYF
TRBV10-3	.	TRBJ1-5	.	TGTGCCATCAGTGAGACAGCCTTCGATCAGCCCCAGCATTTT	CAISETAFDQPQHF
TRBV10-3	TRBD1	TRBJ2-7	.	TGTGCCATCAGCAGAACCAATACAGGGGACGAGCAGTACTTC	CAISRTNTGDEQYF
TRBV24-1	TRBD1	TRBJ1-1	once	TGTGCCACCAGTGGGACAGGGCTCACTGAAGCTTTCTTT	CATSGTGLTEAFF
TRBV7-9	TRBD2	TRBJ2-5	.	TGTGCCAGCAGCTTGGGCGGGGGGCACCAAGAGACCCAGTACTTC	CASSLGGGHQETQYF
TRBV7-9	.	TRBJ1-1	.	TGTGCCAGCAGCCTGAAGACAGGTGAACTCACTGAAGCTTTCTTT	CASSLKTGELTEAFF
TRBV30	.	TRBJ1-2	.	TGTGCCTGGAGTGTCTCCCGGAGAGACAGCTATGGCTACACCTTC	CAWSVSRRDSYGYTF
TRBV4-3	.	TRBJ2-5	.	TGCGCCAGCAGCCAAGAGCGCAGGGATGTTGAGACCCAGTACTTC	CASSQERRDVETQYF
TRBV10-3	TRBD2	TRBJ2-7	once	TGTGCCATCAGTGAGTCGGAGAACGGGACTACCCTATCCTACGAGCAGTACTTC	CAISESENGTTLSYEQYF
TRBV24-1	TRBD1	TRBJ2-1	.	TGTGCCACCAGTGATTCCTGGACAGGGGACAATGAGCAGTTCTTC	CATSDSWTGDNEQFF
TRBV9	.	TRBJ1-3	few	TGTGCCAGCAGCGCCCCGGGGACTGGAAACACCATATATTTT	CASSAPGTGNTIYF
TRBV29-1	.	TRBJ2-3	.	TGCAGCGTTGAAAGGCAGGGCAGCAGCACAGATACGCAGTATTTT	CSVERQGSSTDTQYF
TRBV19	TRBD1	TRBJ2-7	.	TGTGCCAGTAGTATAGCCGGGACAGGGCGCGAGCAGTACTTC	CASSIAGTGREQYF
TRBV5-1	.	TRBJ2-2	.	TGCGCCAGCAGCTTGGGGACAACGAACACCGGGGAGCTGTTTTTT	CASSLGTTNTGELFF
TRBV29-1	.	TRBJ1-1	.	TGCAGCGTTGCGCAGGTTAGATCAGGCGCTGAAGCTTTCTTT	CSVAQVRSGAEAFF
TRBV6-2/TRBV6-3	.	TRBJ1-2	.	TGTGCCAGCAGTTACTCGACGAGCGGAGCGGCTGGATACACCTTC	CASSYSTSGAAGYTF
TRBV6-4	TRBD2	TRBJ2-3	.	TGTGCCAGCAGTGAGACTAGCGGGGGCCCTCTTACGCAGTATTTT	CASSETSGGPLTQYF
TRBV5-4	.	TRBJ2-3	.	TGTGCCAGCAGCCCCGCAGACACAGATACGCAGTATTTT	CASSPADTDTQYF
TRBV6-5	TRBD1	TRBJ1-5	.	TGTGCCAGCAGCCCCACAGGGGGTAGTCAGCCCCAGCATTTT	CASSPTGGSQPQHF
TRBV24-1	.	TRBJ2-3	.	TGTGCCACCAGTGTCGTAGATTCCGATACGCAGTATTTT	CATSVVDSDTQYF
TRBV7-2	TRBD1	TRBJ1-1	.	TGTGCCAGCAGCTTGACAGGGACCACTGAAGCTTTCTTT	CASSLTGTTEAFF
TRBV9	.	TRBJ2-3	.	TGTGCCAGCAGCGCGTCGGGGGTGACAGATACGCAGTATTTT	CASSASGVTDTQYF
TRBV2	.	TRBJ1-4	.	TGTGCCAGCAGGCTTAGGGGCGAAGGTGGAGAAAAACTGTTTTTT	CASRLRGEGGEKLFF
TRBV15	.	TRBJ1-2	.	TGTGCCACCAGCAGATTCAATGTTATAGGGGGAAATGGCTACACCTTC	CATSRFNVIGGNGYTF
TRBV5-1	TRBD2	TRBJ2-5	.	TGCGCCAGCAGCTTCGACGGGGGGGAGACCCAGTACTTC	CASSFDGGETQYF
TRBV5-4	TRBD1	TRBJ1-2	few	TGTGCCAGCAACAGACAGGGAGGCTATGGCTACACCTTC	CASNRQGGYGYTF
TRBV6-5	TRBD1	TRBJ1-5	.	TGTGCCGCCCAACTCCGGGACAGGGGGGTACAGCCCCAGCATTTT	CAAQLRDRGVQPQHF
TRBV19	.	TRBJ1-6	.	TGTGCCAGTGCTATGATCTATAATTCACCCCTCCACTTT	CASAMIYNSPLHF
TRBV11-2	TRBD2	TRBJ2-5	few	TGTGCCAGCAGCCTAAGAGCGGGGGGACCTCAAGAGACCCAGTACTTC	CASSLRAGGPQETQYF
TRBV3-1/TRBV3-2	TRBD1	TRBJ2-7	.	TGTGCCAGCGCCGGCCGGGACAGCTACTACGAGCAGTACTTC	CASAGRDSYYEQYF
TRBV18	TRBD1	TRBJ2-7	once	TGTGCCAGCTCACCACCCGCGGGACAGGGGACCTACGAGCAGTACTTC	CASSPPAGQGTYEQYF
TRBV6-4	TRBD1	TRBJ1-2	few	TGTGCCAGCAGTGAATCCACCGGGACAGATAACTATGGCTACACCTTC	CASSESTGTDNYGYTF
TRBV7-2	.	TRBJ2-6	.	TGTGCCAGCAGCCGGCGGGACTTTTCCTCTGGGGCCAACGTCCTGACTTTC	CASSRRDFSSGANVLTF
TRBV23-1	.	TRBJ1-5	.	TGCGCCAGCGGACCGGGACACCGGGGCAATCAGCCCCAGCATTTT	CASGPGHRGNQPQHF
TRBV29-1	.	TRBJ2-1	.	TGCAGCGCGTCCACAGGGGGGGTCTACAATGAGCAGTTCTTC	CSASTGGVYNEQFF
TRBV30	.	TRBJ1-6	.	TGTGCCTGGAGTGTACTGTCCGGGAATAATTCACCCCTCCACTTT	CAWSVLSGNNSPLHF
TRBV19	TRBD1	TRBJ1-1	.	TGTGCCAGTCAGGGGGCTGAGGCGAACACTGAAGCTTTCTTT	CASQGAEANTEAFF
TRBV24-1	TRBD1	TRBJ1-2	once	TGTGCCACCAGTGATTTGACAGGGGGAGGCTACACCTTC	CATSDLTGGGYTF
TRBV29-1	.	TRBJ2-3	.	TGCAGCGTTGAGTTCGGGTTCGCCGATACGCAGTATTTT	CSVEFGFADTQYF
TRBV5-1	.	TRBJ2-1	few	TGCGCCAGCAGCTTGGGACTAGTAGTCGACAATGAGCAGTTCTTC	CASSLGLVVDNEQFF
TRBV9	.	TRBJ1-1	.	TGTGCCAGCAGCTTTGAACAGGACCCATGGGGGGGCACTGAAGCTTTCTTT	CASSFEQDPWGGTEAFF
TRBV2	.	TRBJ2-1	.	TGTGCCAGCAGAGTCAGCAGGCCGGCCAATGAGCAGTTCTTC	CASRVSRPANEQFF
TRBV7-3	.	TRBJ2-2	once	TGTGCCAGCAGAGACAGCCCTAGTGGGGAGCTGTTTTTT	CASRDSPSGELFF
TRBV7-8	TRBD2	TRBJ2-2	.	TGTGCCAGCAGCTCAAGACCGGGACTAGCGGGGGGAACGAACACCGGGGAGCTGTTTTTT	CASSSRPGLAGGTNTGELFF
TRBV6-1	.	TRBJ1-2	.	TGTGCCAGCAGTGAAGTAGGGACTGGCCTCTCCACCTTC	CASSEVGTGLSTF
TRBV4-3	.	TRBJ1-2	.	TGCGCCAGCAGCCAAGAGTCCCAGGGAATCGGAAGCTACACCTTC	CASSQESQGIGSYTF
TRBV3-1/TRBV3-2	.	TRBJ1-5	.	TGTGCCAGCAGCCGAGGGCCCAACAATCAGCCCCAGCATTTT	CASSRGPNNQPQHF
TRBV9	TRBD1	TRBJ1-1	.	TGTGCCAGCAGCGGGGCAGGGGGGATGAACACTGAAGCTTTCTTT	CASSGAGGMNTEAFF
TRBV6-7	TRBD1	TRBJ1-5	few	TGTGCCAGCAGTAGCGACAGGGACGGTCAGCCCCAGCATTTT	CASSSDRDGQPQHF
TRBV6-2/TRBV6-3	.	TRBJ2-1	.	TGTGCCAGCAGTTACTCGGCCTCCTACAATGAGCAGTTCTTC	CASSYSASYNEQFF
TRBV6-5	TRBD1	TRBJ2-7	few	TGTGCCAGCAGTTACGGACAGGGCTACTCCTACGAGCAGTACTTC	CASSYGQGYSYEQYF
TRBV28	.	TRBJ1-2	.	TGTGCCAGCAGTTTGGGGCAGAAATATGGCTACACCTTC	CASSLGQKYGYTF
TRBV19	TRBD1	TRBJ1-5	.	TGTGCCAGTAGTGCAGGGGGCGCGGGTCAGCCCCAGCATTTT	CASSAGGAGQPQHF
TRBV7-9	.	TRBJ1-2	many	TGTGCCAGCAGCTTGACAGGCTATGGCTACACCTTC	CASSLTGYGYTF
TRBV29-1	.	TRBJ1-3	few	TGCAGCGTTGCACGGGACTCTGGAAACACCATATATTTT	CSVARDSGNTIYF
TRBV6-5	TRBD2	TRBJ2-7	.	TGTGCCAGCACCGAGGGAGGGAGCTCCTACGAGCAGTACTTC	CASTEGGSSYEQYF